These 20 T cell receptor beta chains originate from one sample sequenced in a study of blood T cell repertoires in COVID-19. Profiled with immunoSEQ multiplex PCR; TCRdb holds only in-frame clones, not every one. This table has approximately 74,000 clones, around 90% appearing once. Sequenced material: peripheral blood. The receptors here all came from a man between 65 and 85 years old with acute or convalescent COVID-19.

The genes are TRBV27 and TRBJ2-2; the D is unclear. This CDR3 is 16 amino acids long. The V and J ends lost 8 bases and 1 base respectively, with 17 bases between them. The germline V gene encodes CDR1 MNHEY and CDR2 SMNVEV (reference sequence). DNA for the CDR3: TGTGCCAGCTCGCCCCTCAGGATGGGGAACACCGGGGAGCTGTTTTTT. It specifies CASSPLRMGNTGELFF.

This clone was recorded only once. As DNA, the CDR3 is TGTGCCAGCAGTTCGAACCAGGGCGGCACCGGGGAGCTGTTTTTT. Its protein product is CASSSNQGGTGELFF. The chain uses TRBV7-9 and TRBJ2-2; possible D gene TRBD1, 5 bases. The length of the CDR3 is 15 residues. Germline V gene sequence: CDR1 SEHNR, CDR2 FQNEAQ (reference sequence). The V gene lost 6 bases and the J gene lost 4 bases, with 15 bases spanning the gap.

Written as DNA, the CDR3 is TGCGCCAGCAGCCCCGGGACAGGGGGCGCGAGGACAGATACGCAGTATTTT. Protein product: CASSPGTGGARTDTQYF. The V call is TRBV5-1, the J call TRBJ2-3; 12 bases agree with TRBD1. Trimming took 4 bases from V and 3 from J; bases not matched to a gene: 9. The CDR3 is made up of 17 amino acids. Germline V gene lookup returns CDR1 SGHRS and CDR2 YFSETQ.

This clone turned up a few times. The chain carries TRBV2 and TRBJ1-1; 8 bases are a match to TRBD1. J lost 0 bases, V lost 8 bases, and 5 bases had no gene match. CDR1 is SNHLY and CDR2 is FYNNEI in the germline V gene. The CDR3 has 14 amino acids. CDR3 in amino acids: CASGRTGLNTEAFF. In DNA, the CDR3 is TGTGCCAGCGGAAGGACAGGGCTGAACACTGAAGCTTTCTTT.

This sequence joins TRBV5-4 and TRBJ2-2; D is possibly TRBD2 (5 bases). The CDR3 is 15 residues long. Per germline, CDR1 SGHNT and CDR2 YYREEE (reference sequence). Trimming removed 3 bases at V and 0 bases at J, with 9 bases between. The CDR3 nucleotides read TGTGCCAGCAGCTATAGCGTTTCGAACACCGGGGAGCTGTTTTTT. As protein: CASSYSVSNTGELFF.

The gene calls are TRBV5-4 and TRBJ2-1; tentatively, D is TRBD1 (6 bases). CDR1 is SGHNT, CDR2 YYREEE, per germline (reference sequence). Trimming pared 6 bases from V and 3 bases from J, leaving 16 bases between. The CDR3 consists of 15 residues. Here the CDR3 DNA reads TGTGCCAGCAACACACCCGGGACAAACTACAATGAGCAGTTCTTC. Its protein is CASNTPGTNYNEQFF.

The genes are TRBV10-3 and TRBJ1-1; D remains ambiguous. Trimming took off 8 bases at V and 2 bases at J, with 9 bases between the two ends. The germline V gene encodes CDR1 ENHRY and CDR2 SYGVKD. This CDR3 spans 12 amino acids. This CDR3 reads CAIGQQNTEAFF. DNA for the CDR3: TGTGCCATCGGGCAGCAAAACACTGAAGCTTTCTTT.

The J gene is TRBJ1-2, the V gene TRBV5-1; 9 bases are a match to TRBD1. The length of the CDR3 is 14 residues. Unmatched junction bases numbered 6, after V lost 4 bases and J lost 5 bases. In germline, CDR1 is SGHRS, CDR2 YFSETQ. The CDR3 here is CASSPGTGTYGYTF. Here the CDR3 DNA reads TGCGCCAGCAGCCCCGGGACAGGGACGTATGGCTACACCTTC.

This clone was observed a single time. This chain uses TRBV18 with TRBJ1-4; D is uncertain. The V gene lost 3 bases and the J gene lost 4 bases, with 9 bases spanning the gap. The CDR3 loop spans 14 amino acids. Germline assignment: CDR1 KGHSH and CDR2 LQKENI. The CDR3 reads CASSPGSLNEKLFF. The CDR3, as DNA: TGTGCCAGCTCACCGGGGAGCCTTAATGAAAAACTGTTTTTT.

This clone was seen more than once but under ten times. The V gene is TRBV27, the J gene TRBJ1-4; 9 nucleotides agree with TRBD1. J was trimmed by 4 bases and V by 6 bases; bases with no gene match: 6. Germline CDR1 and CDR2: MNHEY and SMNVEV (reference sequence). This CDR3 has 15 residues. The CDR3 here is CASSQSTGGNEKLFF. The DNA of the CDR3 is TGTGCCAGCAGCCAGTCGACAGGGGGTAATGAAAAACTGTTTTTT.

This clone was counted a single time. The chain joins TRBV14 to TRBJ1-6, with D unclear. Looked up from germline, CDR1 is SGHDN and CDR2 is FVKESK. Trimming pared 0 bases from V and 7 bases from J, leaving 10 bases between. The CDR3 spans 15 residues. In DNA form, the CDR3 reads TGTGCCAGCAGCCAAGATTCTCGGGGAAATTCACCCCTCCACTTT. Amino acids: CASSQDSRGNSPLHF. The whole variable domain, remainder taken from reference TRBV14 and TRBJ1-6, is EAGVTQFPSHSVIEKGQTVTLRCDPISGHDNLYWYRRVMGKEIKFLLHFVKESKQDESGMPNNRFLAERTGGTYSTLKVQPAELEDSGVYFCASSQDSRGNSPLHFGNGTRLTVT.

CDR3 nucleotides: TGTGCCAGCAGCTTGGTGGACAGCTCTGGAAACACCATATATTTT. It encodes CASSLVDSSGNTIYF. The chain combines TRBV5-5 with TRBJ1-3; D is perhaps TRBD1 (6 bases). This CDR3 has 15 amino acids. Germline V lookup: CDR1 SGHKS, CDR2 YYEKEE (reference sequence). The V and J ends lost 0 bases and 0 bases respectively, with 7 bases between them.

This chain links TRBV3-1 (or the pseudogene TRBV3-2) with TRBJ1-2, with 11 positions matching TRBD1. Looked up from germline, CDR1 is LGHDT and CDR2 is YNNKEL (reference sequence). The V gene end was trimmed by 9 bases and the J gene end by 0 bases; junction bases not matched to a gene: 9. This CDR3 region has 16 residues. This CDR3 is CASRTRDRGSNYGYTF. DNA of the CDR3: TGTGCCAGTCGGACGCGGGACAGGGGGTCTAACTATGGCTACACCTTC.

The genes are TRBV27 and TRBJ2-7, with a possible D match to TRBD1 (6 bases). V gave up 5 bases and J gave up 3 bases, with 11 bases separating them. Germline V gene lookup returns CDR1 MNHEY and CDR2 SMNVEV (reference sequence). This CDR3 is built from 13 residues. CDR3 region: CASSQGLLYEQYF. CDR3 DNA: TGTGCCAGCAGTCAGGGGTTACTCTACGAGCAGTACTTC.

The gene calls are TRBV6-5 and TRBJ1-4; TRBD1 matches 10 bases. Germline CDR1 reads MNHEY; CDR2 reads SVGAGI. V shed 10 bases, J shed 11 bases, and the junction held 16 bases outside the gene matches. This CDR3 has 15 amino acids. CDR3 in amino acids: CATSSGTGDWSKLFF. CDR3 bases: TGTGCCACTTCTTCAGGGACAGGGGACTGGAGTAAACTGTTTTTT.

The CDR3 DNA follows: TGTGCCAGCAAGGATGGGACAGGGCATGAAAAACTGTTTTTT. It codes for CASKDGTGHEKLFF. The rearrangement links TRBV2 to TRBJ1-4; 9 bases agree with TRBD1. CDR3 length: 14 residues. Unmatched junction bases numbered 6, after V lost 7 bases and J lost 6 bases. The germline V gene encodes CDR1 SNHLY and CDR2 FYNNEI.

The chain combines TRBV12-3 or TRBV12-4 with TRBJ1-3; D unresolved. CDR3 length equals 13 residues. Trimming removed 4 bases at V and 2 bases at J, with 6 bases between. CDR3 in DNA: TGTGCCAGCAGTTACTTTGCTGGAAACACCATATATTTT. Amino acids: CASSYFAGNTIYF.

The J gene is TRBJ2-1, the V gene TRBV29-1; 7 bases line up with TRBD1. Unmatched junction bases numbered 12, after V lost 4 bases and J lost 0 bases. This CDR3 region has 17 residues. CDR1 SQVTM and CDR2 ANQGSEA come from the germline V gene. CDR3 region: CSVGSRGRTRSYNEQFF. CDR3 bases: TGCAGCGTTGGCTCTAGGGGGCGAACCCGCTCCTACAATGAGCAGTTCTTC.

The CDR3 nucleotides read TGTGCCAGCAGTCGATCAGGGGTTTCACCCCTCCACTTT. It yields the protein CASSRSGVSPLHF. V usage is TRBV6-2 or TRBV6-3 and J usage is TRBJ1-6; the D gene is possibly TRBD1 (6 bases). CDR1 and CDR2 (germline): MNHEY, SVGEGT. With 5 bases removed from V and 9 bases from J, the gap between germline ends came to 11 bases. This CDR3 region has 13 residues.

The chain uses TRBV24-1 and TRBJ2-2; 7 bases are shared with TRBD2. V was clipped by 7 bases and J by 6 bases; unmatched bases: 1. This CDR3 has 12 amino acids. The V gene's germline CDR1 is KGHDR and CDR2 SFDVKD. CDR3 sequence: CATRGGSGELFF. The CDR3 nucleotides are TGTGCCACCAGGGGAGGGTCCGGGGAGCTGTTTTTT.